This T cell receptor (beta chain) was sequenced in a study of blood T cells in healthy people across ages. Alongside a J-beta primer mix, a sample-barcoded 5' primer served in a second PCR lasting about 7 to 12 cycles. TCRdb processed the 5' RACE reads anew with MiXCR; each CDR3 protein has one entry. The sample lists around 1,000,000 distinct CDR3 sequences, approximately 25% occurring once. This clonotype was seen ten or more times. The CDR3 has 12 residues. Germline V gene sequence: CDR1 SGHVS, CDR2 FQNEAQ. In addition, the sample was reused for a study of T cells of mothers and their children.

The specimen was blood. The chain combines TRBV7-8 with TRBJ2-5, with D perhaps given as TRBD1 or TRBD2 (5 bases each). The tail of the sequence fits TRBJ2-7 better, so the J call may be wrong. This clonotype was sampled from a girl between 2 and 10 years old in good health. CDR3 residues: CASSWGSYEQYF. CDR3 DNA sequence: TGTGCCAGCAGCTGGGGGAGCTACGAGCAGTACTTC.